This T cell receptor (beta chain) derives from a study of PD-1 blockade in classical Hodgkin lymphoma. Study-wide findings and caveats: Repertoires differed for reasons still undefined, possibly disease activity or prior therapy.

Time point reported: newly diagnosed, previously untreated cHL patient sample. Negative magnetic selection isolated CD4+ T cells from thawed PBMCs. Notes on this clone: What it binds is not known.

The table came from immunoSEQ multiplex PCR; TCRdb's copy has only in-frame clones and leaves some out. In the table there are 20,000 to 25,000 clones, 85% to 95% of which are singletons. This TCR came from a human donor with classical Hodgkin lymphoma. Sequencing was performed on CD4+ T cells from blood.

CDR3 in DNA: TGTGCCAGCAGCCATTTTAGCGGCTCCCGGGGTCGAACCCAGTACTTC. Its translation is CASSHFSGSRGRTQYF. V gene TRBV7-2 combines with J gene TRBJ2-5, with D possibly TRBD2 on 6 matching bases. The germline V and J ends were trimmed by 5 bases and 8 bases, with 24 bases remaining between them. CDR1 is SGHTA, CDR2 FQGNSA, per germline. The CDR3 extends over 16 amino acids.